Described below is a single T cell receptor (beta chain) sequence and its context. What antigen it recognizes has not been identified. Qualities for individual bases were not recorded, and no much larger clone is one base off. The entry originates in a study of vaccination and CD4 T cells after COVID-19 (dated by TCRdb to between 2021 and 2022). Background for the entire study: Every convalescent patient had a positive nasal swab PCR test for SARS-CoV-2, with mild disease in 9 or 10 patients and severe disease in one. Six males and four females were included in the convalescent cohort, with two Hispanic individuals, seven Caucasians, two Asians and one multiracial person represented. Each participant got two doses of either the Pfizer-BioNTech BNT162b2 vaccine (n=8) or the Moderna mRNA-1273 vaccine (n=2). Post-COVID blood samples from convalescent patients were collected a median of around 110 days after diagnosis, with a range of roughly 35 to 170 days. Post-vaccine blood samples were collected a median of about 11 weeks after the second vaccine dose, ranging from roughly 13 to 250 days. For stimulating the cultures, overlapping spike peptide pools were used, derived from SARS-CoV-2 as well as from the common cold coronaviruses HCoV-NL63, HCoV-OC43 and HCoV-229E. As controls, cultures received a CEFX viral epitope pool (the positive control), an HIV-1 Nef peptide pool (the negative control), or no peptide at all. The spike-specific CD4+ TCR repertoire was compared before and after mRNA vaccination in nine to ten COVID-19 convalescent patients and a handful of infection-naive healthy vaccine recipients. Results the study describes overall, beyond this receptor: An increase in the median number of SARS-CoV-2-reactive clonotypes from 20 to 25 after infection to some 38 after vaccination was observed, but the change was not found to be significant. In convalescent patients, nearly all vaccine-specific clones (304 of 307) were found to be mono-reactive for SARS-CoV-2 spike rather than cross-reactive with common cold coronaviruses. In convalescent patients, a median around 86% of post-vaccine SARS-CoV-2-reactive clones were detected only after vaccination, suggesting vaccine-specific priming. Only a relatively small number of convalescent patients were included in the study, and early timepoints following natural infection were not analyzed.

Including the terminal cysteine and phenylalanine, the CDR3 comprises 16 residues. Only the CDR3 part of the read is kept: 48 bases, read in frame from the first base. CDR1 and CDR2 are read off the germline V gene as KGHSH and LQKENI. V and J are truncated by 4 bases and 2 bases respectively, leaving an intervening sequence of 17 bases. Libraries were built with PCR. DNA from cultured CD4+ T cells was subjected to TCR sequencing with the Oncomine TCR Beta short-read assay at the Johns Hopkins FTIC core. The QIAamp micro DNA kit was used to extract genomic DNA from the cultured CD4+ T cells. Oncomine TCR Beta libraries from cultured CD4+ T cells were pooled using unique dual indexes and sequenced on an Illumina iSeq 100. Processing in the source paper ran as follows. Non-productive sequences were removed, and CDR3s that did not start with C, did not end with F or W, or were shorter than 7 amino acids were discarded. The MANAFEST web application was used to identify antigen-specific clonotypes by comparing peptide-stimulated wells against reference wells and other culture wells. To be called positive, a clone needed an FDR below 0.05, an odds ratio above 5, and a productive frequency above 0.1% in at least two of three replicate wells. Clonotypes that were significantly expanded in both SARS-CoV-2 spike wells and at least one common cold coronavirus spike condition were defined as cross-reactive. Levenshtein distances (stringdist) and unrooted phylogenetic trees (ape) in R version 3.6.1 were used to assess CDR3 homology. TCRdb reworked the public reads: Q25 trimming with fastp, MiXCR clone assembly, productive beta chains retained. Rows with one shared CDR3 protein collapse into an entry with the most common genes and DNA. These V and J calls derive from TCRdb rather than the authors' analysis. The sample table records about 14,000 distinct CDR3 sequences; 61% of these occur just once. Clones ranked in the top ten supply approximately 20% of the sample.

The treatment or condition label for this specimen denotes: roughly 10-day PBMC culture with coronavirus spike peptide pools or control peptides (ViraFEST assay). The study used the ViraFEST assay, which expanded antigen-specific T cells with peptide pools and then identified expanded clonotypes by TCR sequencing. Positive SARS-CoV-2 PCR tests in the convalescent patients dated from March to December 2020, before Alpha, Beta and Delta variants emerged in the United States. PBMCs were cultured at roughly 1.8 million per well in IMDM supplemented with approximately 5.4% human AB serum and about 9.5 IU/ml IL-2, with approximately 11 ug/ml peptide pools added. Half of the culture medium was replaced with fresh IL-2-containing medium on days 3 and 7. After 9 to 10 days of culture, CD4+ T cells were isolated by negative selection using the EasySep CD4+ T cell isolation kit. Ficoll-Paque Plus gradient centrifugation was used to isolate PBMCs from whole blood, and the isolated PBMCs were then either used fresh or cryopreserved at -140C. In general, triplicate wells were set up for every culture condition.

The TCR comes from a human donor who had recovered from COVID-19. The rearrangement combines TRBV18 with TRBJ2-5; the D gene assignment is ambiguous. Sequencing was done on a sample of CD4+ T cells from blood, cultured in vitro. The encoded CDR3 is CASSLNILTPQETQYF. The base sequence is TGTGCCAGCTCACTAAACATTCTGACACCTCAAGAGACCCAGTACTTC.